This TCR beta chain stems from a study of cytomegalovirus exposure and HLA in healthy donors. Trimming cost V 7 bases and J 3 bases, with 11 bases left between them. The germline gives CDR1 SGHRS, CDR2 YFSETQ. CDR3 length: 13 residues. Produced via immunoSEQ multiplex PCR; TCRdb's table is partial and in-frame only. The sample yields 150,000 or so clones, around four fifths seen once. The sample taken for sequencing was PBMCs. The sequence came from a man aged 25-45 years in good health and CMV-seropositive. The chain couples TRBV5-1 to TRBJ1-5, with D uncertain. As DNA, the CDR3 is TGCGCCAGCGCAAGGGAGAACAATCAGCCCCAGCATTTT. This gives the protein CASARENNQPQHF.